This record concerns one T cell receptor (beta chain) sequence. What it recognizes is unknown. This entry belongs to a study of T cell repertoires in cytomegalovirus infection. The wider study: CMV infection and matching HLA type were both indicated by public TCR beta signatures. Notes on the study in general: Adding up the frequency of public TCR beta families identified people who carried CMV plus the relevant HLA. It was HLA-C-restricted CMV-specific TCR beta clonotypes that dominated the response ex vivo.

MiXCR, run by TCRdb on the reads, gives a single entry per CDR3 protein. The sample has around 230,000 distinct CDR3 sequences, around 6.2% seen once; the top ten hold 6.5%. V lost 4 bases and J lost 7, with 14 bases in between. Germline CDR1 is SNHLY and CDR2 is FYNNEI. The length of the CDR3 is 14 residues. This TCR was recovered from a human donor in good health (CMV status not recorded). Some clones in this sample may be carry-over from other donors' samples. J is TRBJ1-3 and V is TRBV2, with a tentative D call TRBD1 (6 bases). The specimen sequenced was PBMCs. The CDR3 DNA follows: TGTGCCAGCAGTGGGGGGGACACCCTGAACACCATATATTTT. Its protein product is CASSGGDTLNTIYF.